At least ten counts were recorded for the clone carrying this T cell receptor (beta chain). MiXCR was run by TCRdb on the RT-PCR reads, yielding one entry per CDR3 protein. The sample lists hundreds of thousands of distinct CDR3 sequences; 14% were seen once. The CDR3 consists of 11 residues. V was cut by 4 bases and J by 12 bases, with 9 bases left in between. Per germline, CDR1 KGHDR and CDR2 SFDVKD. This rearrangement joins TRBV24-1 to TRBJ2-1; D is unclear. The clonotype comes from a female donor in good health, serving as a healthy control. Sequencing was performed on memory CD4+ T cells from blood. CDR3 coding DNA: TGTGCCACCAGTGACACGCGCGGGCAGTTCTTC. Amino acids: CATSDTRGQFF.